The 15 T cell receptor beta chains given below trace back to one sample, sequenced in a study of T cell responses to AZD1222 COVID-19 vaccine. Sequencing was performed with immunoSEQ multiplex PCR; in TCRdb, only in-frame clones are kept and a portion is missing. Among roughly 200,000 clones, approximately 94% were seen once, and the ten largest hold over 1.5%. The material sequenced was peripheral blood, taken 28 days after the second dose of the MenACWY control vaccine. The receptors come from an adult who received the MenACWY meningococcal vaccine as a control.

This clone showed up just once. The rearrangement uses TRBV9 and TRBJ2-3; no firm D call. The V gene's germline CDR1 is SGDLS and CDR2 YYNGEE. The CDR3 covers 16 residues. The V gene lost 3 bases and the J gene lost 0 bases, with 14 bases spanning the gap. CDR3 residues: CASSAHLRSSTDTQYF. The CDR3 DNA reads TGTGCCAGCAGCGCCCACTTAAGATCTAGCACAGATACGCAGTATTTT.

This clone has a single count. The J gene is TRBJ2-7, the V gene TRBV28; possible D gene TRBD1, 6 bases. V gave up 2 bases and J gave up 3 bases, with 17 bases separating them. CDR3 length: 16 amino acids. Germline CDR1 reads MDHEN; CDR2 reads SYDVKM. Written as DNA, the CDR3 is TGTGCCAGCAGTTTAGGGTTGGGACAATACAACTACGAGCAGTACTTC. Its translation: CASSLGLGQYNYEQYF.

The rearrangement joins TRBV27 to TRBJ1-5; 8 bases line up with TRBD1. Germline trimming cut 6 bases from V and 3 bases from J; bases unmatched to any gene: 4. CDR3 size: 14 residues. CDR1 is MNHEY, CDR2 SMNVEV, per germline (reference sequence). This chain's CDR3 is CASSQTGVNQPQHF. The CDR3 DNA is TGTGCCAGCAGCCAGACAGGGGTCAATCAGCCCCAGCATTTT.

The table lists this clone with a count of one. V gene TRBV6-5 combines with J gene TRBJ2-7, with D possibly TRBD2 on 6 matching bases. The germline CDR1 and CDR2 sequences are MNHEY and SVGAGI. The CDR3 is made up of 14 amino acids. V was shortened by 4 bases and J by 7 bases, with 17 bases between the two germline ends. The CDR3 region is CASSLVTTSREQYF. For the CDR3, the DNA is TGTGCCAGCAGTTTGGTCACGACTAGTAGGGAGCAGTACTTC.

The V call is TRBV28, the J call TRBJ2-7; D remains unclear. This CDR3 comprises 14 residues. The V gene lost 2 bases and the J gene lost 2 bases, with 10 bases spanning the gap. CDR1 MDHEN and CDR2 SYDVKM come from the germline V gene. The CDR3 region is CASSLVFPPYEQYF. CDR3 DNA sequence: TGTGCCAGCAGTTTAGTCTTCCCCCCCTACGAGCAGTACTTC.

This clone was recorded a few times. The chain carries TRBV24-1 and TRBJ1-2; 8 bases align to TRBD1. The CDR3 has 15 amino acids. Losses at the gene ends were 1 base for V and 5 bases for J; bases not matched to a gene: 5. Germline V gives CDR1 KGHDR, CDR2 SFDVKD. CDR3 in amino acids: CATSDLGDRRYGYTF. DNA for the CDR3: TGTGCCACCAGTGATTTAGGGGACAGGAGATATGGCTACACCTTC.

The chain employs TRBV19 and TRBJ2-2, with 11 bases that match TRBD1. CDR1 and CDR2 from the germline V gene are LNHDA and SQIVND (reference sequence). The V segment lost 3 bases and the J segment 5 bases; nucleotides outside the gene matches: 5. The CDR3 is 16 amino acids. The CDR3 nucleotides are TGTGCCAGTAGTATCGGACAGGGGGCTGGGACCGGGGAGCTGTTTTTT. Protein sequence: CASSIGQGAGTGELFF.

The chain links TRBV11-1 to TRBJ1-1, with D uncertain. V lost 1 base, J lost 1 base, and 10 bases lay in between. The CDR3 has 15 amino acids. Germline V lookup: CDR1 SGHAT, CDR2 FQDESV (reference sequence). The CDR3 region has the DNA TGTGCCAGCAGCTTAGGATGGGAGAAGAACACTGAAGCTTTCTTT. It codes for CASSLGWEKNTEAFF.

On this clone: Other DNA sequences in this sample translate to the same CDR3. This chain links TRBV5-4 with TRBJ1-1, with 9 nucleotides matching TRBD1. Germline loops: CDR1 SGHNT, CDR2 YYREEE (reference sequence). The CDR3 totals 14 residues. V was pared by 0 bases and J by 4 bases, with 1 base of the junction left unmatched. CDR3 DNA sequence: TGTGCCAGCAGCTTGGGACAGGGGGGCACTGAAGCTTTCTTT. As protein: CASSLGQGGTEAFF.

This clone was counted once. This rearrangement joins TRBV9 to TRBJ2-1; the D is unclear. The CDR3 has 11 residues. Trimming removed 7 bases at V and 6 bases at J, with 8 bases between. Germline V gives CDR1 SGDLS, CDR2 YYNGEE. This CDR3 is CASSGSNEQFF. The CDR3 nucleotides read TGTGCCAGCTCTGGGTCCAATGAGCAGTTCTTC.

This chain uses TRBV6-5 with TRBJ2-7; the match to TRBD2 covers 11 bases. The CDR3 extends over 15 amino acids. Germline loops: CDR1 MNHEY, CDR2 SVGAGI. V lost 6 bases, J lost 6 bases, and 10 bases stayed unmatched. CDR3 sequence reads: CASSKTTSGRLEQYF. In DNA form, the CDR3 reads TGTGCCAGCAGCAAAACAACTAGCGGGAGACTCGAGCAGTACTTC.

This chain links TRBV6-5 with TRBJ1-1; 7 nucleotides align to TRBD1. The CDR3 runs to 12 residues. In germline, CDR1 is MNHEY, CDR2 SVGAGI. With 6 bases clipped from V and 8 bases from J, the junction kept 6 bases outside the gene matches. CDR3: CASRLQTGEAFF. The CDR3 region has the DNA TGTGCCAGCAGGCTACAGACAGGGGAAGCTTTCTTT.

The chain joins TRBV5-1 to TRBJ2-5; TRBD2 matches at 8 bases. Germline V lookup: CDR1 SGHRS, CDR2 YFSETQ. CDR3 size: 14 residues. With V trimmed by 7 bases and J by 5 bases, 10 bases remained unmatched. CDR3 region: CASAPAGGLETQYF. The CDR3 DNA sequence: TGCGCCAGCGCCCCGGCGGGAGGTTTGGAGACCCAGTACTTC.

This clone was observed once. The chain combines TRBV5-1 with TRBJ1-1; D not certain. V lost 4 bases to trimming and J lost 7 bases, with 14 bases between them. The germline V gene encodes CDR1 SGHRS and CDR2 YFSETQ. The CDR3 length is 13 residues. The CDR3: CASSPVLDGEAFF. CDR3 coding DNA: TGCGCCAGCAGCCCTGTCCTAGACGGTGAAGCTTTCTTT.

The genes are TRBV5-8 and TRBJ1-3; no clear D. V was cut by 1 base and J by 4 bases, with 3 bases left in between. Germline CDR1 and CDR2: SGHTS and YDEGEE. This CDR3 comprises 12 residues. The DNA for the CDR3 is TGTGCCAGCAGCTTGTTGGGAAACACCATATATTTT. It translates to CASSLLGNTIYF.